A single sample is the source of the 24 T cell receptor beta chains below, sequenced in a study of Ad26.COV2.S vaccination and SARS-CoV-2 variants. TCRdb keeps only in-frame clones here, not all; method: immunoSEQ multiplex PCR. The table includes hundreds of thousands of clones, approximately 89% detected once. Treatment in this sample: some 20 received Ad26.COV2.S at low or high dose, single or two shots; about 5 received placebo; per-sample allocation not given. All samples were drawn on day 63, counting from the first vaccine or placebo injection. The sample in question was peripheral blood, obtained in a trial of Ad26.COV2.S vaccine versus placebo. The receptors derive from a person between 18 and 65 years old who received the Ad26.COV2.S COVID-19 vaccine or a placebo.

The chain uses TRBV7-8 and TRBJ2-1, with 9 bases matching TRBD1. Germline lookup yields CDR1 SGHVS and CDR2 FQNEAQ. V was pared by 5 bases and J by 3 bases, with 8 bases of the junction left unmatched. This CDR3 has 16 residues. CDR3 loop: CASSPGGQGYYNEQFF. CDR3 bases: TGTGCCAGCAGCCCCGGCGGACAGGGGTACTACAATGAGCAGTTCTTC.

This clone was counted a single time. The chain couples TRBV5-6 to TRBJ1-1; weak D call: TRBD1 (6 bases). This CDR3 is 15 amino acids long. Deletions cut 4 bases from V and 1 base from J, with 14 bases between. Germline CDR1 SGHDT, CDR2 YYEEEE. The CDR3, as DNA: TGTGCCAGCAGCCTGGGGGGCGGGAGGAACACTGAAGCTTTCTTT. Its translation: CASSLGGGRNTEAFF.

The CDR3 coding sequence is TGTGCCATCAGTGAGCGGGGACAGGGAGGGAACACTGAAGCTTTCTTT. Its protein product is CAISERGQGGNTEAFF. The chain links TRBV10-3 to TRBJ1-1; 9 bases fit TRBD1. The length of the CDR3 is 16 residues. Germline lookup yields CDR1 ENHRY and CDR2 SYGVKD. Unmatched junction bases numbered 5, after V lost 2 bases and J lost 1 base.

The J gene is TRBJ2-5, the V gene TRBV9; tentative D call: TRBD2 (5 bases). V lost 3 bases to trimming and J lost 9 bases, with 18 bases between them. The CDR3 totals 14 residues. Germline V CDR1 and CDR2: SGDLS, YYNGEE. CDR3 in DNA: TGTGCCAGCAGCGCCGACTCCACTAGGTCGTCCCAGTACTTC. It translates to CASSADSTRSSQYF.

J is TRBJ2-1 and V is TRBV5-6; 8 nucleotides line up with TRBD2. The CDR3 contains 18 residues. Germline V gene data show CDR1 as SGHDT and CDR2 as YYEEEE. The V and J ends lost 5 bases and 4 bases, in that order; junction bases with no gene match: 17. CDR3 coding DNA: TGTGCCAGCAGAGGGGGACTAGTTTTCCCGTCATATTACAATGAGCAGTTCTTC. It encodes CASRGGLVFPSYYNEQFF.

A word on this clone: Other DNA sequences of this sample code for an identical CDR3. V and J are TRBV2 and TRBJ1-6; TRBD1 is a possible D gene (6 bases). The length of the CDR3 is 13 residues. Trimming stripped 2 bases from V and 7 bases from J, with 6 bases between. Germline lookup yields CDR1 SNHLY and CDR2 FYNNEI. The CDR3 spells CASSEQGNSPLHF. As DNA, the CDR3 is TGTGCCAGCAGTGAACAGGGGAATTCACCCCTCCACTTT. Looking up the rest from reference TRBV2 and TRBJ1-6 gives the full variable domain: EPEVTQTPSHQVTQMGQEVILRCVPISNHLYFYWYRQILGQKVEFLVSFYNNEISEKSEIFDDQFSVERPDGSNFTLKIRSTKLEDSAMYFCASSEQGNSPLHFGNGTRLTVT.

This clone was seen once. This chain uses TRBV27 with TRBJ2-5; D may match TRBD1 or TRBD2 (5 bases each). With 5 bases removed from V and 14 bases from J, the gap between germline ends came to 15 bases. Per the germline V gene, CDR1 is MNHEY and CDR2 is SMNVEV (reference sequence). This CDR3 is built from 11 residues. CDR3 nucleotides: TGTGCCAGCAGTGGAGGACATAGGTATTACTTC. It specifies CASSGGHRYYF.

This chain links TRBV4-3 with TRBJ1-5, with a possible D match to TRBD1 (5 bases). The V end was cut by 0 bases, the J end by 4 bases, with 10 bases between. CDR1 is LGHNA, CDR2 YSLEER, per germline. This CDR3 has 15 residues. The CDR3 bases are TGCGCCAGCAGCCAAGATCTACCAGGGAATCAGCCCCAGCATTTT. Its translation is CASSQDLPGNQPQHF.

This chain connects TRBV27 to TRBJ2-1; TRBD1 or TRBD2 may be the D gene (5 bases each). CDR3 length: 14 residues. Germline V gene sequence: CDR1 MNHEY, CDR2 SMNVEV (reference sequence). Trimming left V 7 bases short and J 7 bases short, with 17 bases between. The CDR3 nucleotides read TGTGCCAGCAACCGGGACGCCCGGGGAAATGAGCAGTTCTTC. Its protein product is CASNRDARGNEQFF.

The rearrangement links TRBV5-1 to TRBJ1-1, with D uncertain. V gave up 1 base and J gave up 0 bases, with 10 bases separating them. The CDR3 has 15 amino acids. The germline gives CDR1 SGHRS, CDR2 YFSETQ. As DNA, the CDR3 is TGCGCCAGCAGCTTGTTGGGGTCTTTGAACACTGAAGCTTTCTTT. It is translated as CASSLLGSLNTEAFF. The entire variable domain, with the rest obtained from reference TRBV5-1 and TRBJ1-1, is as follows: KAGVTQTPRYLIKTRGQQVTLSCSPISGHRSVSWYQQTPGQGLQFLFEYFSETQRNKGNFPGRFSGRQFSNSRSEMNVSTLELGDSALYLCASSLLGSLNTEAFFGQGTRLTVV.

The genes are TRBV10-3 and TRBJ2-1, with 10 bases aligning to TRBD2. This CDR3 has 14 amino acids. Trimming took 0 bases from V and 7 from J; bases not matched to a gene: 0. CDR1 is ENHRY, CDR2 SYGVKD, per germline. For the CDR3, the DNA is TGTGCCATCAGTGAGTCGGGACTAGCGAATGAGCAGTTCTTC. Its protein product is CAISESGLANEQFF.

This CDR3 is CASSPRAQAGEKLFF. CDR3 coding DNA: TGTGCCAGCAGCCCCCGAGCACAGGCGGGTGAAAAACTGTTTTTT. The rearrangement joins TRBV7-9 to TRBJ1-4; D might be TRBD1 (5 bases). The length of the CDR3 is 15 residues. Germline lookup yields CDR1 SEHNR and CDR2 FQNEAQ (reference sequence). V gave up 5 bases and J gave up 7 bases, with 17 bases separating them.

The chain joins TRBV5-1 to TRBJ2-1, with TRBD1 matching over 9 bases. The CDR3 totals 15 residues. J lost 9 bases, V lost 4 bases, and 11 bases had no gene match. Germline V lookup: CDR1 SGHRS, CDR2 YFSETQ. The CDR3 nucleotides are TGCGCCAGCAGCCCCCGGGACAGGGTACTTCTTGAGCAGTTCTTC. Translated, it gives CASSPRDRVLLEQFF.

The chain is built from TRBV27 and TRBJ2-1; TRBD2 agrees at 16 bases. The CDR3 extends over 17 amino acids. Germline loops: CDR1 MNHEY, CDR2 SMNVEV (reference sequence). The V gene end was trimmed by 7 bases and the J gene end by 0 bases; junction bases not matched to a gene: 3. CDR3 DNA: TGTGCCAGCAAGGGACTAGCGGGAGGGAGCTCCTACAATGAGCAGTTCTTC. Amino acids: CASKGLAGGSSYNEQFF.

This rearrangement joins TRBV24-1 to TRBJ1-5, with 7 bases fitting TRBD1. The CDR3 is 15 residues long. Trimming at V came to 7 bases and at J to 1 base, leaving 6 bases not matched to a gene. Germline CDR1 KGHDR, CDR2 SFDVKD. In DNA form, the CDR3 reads TGTGCCACCAGCCGACAGGGACCGAGCAATCAGCCCCAGCATTTT. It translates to CATSRQGPSNQPQHF.

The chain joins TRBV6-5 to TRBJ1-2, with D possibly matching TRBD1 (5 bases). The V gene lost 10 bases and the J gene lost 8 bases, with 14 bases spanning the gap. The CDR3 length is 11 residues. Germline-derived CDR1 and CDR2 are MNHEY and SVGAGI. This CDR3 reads CATESEGGYTF. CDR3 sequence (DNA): TGTGCCACCGAGAGTGAGGGGGGCTACACCTTC.

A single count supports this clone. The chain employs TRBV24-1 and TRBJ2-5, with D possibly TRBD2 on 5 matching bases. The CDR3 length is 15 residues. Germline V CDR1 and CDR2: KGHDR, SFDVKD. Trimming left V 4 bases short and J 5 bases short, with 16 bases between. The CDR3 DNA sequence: TGTGCCACCAGTGACACCTCGGGATCCGGGGAGACCCAGTACTTC. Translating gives CATSDTSGSGETQYF.

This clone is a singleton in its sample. The CDR3 spells CASSGAVGGYTF. DNA for the CDR3: TGTGCCAGTAGTGGCGCCGTAGGAGGCTACACCTTC. The chain carries TRBV19 and TRBJ1-2; D not certain. The CDR3 has 12 residues. V lost 5 bases to trimming and J lost 8 bases, with 12 bases between them. The germline gives CDR1 LNHDA, CDR2 SQIVND (reference sequence).

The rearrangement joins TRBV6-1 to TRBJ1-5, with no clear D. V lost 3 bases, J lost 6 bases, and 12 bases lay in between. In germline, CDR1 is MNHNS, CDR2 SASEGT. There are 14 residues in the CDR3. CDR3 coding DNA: TGTGCCAGCAGTGAGGTTCGCGAGAGTCAGCCCCAGCATTTT. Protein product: CASSEVRESQPQHF.

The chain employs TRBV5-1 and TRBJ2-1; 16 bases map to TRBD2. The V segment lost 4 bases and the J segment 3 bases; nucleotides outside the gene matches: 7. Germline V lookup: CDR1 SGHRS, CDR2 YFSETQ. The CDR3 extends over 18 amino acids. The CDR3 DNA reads TGCGCCAGCAGCACGGGACTAGCGGGAGGGTGGGACTACAATGAGCAGTTCTTC. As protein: CASSTGLAGGWDYNEQFF.

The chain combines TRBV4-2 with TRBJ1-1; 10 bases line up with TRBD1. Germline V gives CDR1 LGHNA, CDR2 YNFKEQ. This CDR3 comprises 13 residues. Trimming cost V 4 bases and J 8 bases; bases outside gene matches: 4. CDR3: CASSPRQGAEAFF. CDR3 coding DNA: TGTGCCAGCAGCCCAAGACAGGGGGCCGAAGCTTTCTTT.

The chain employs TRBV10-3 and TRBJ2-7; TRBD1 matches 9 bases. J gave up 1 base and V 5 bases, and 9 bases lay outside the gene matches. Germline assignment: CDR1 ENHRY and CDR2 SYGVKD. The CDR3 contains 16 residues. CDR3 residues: CAISSPPTGGSYEQYF. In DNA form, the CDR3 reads TGTGCCATCAGTTCACCCCCGACAGGGGGGTCCTACGAGCAGTACTTC.

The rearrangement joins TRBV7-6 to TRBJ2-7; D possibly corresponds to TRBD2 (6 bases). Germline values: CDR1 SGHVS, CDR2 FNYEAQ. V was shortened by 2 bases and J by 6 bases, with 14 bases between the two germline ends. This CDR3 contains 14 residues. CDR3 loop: CASSLLGGSGEQYF. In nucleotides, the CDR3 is TGTGCCAGCAGCTTACTCGGAGGGTCAGGCGAGCAGTACTTC.

The CDR3 protein is CASSSVKNIQYF. The CDR3 DNA follows: TGTGCCAGCAGTTCCGTTAAAAACATTCAGTACTTC. This rearrangement joins TRBV5-8 to TRBJ2-4; D call uncertain. Germline V gene sequence: CDR1 SGHTS, CDR2 YDEGEE. V was shortened by 5 bases and J by 4 bases, with 7 bases between the two germline ends. The CDR3 sequence is 12 residues long.